This entry is about one T cell receptor (beta chain). The record originates from a study of blood T cell repertoires in COVID-19. TCRdb's copy holds only in-frame clones and misses some; the assay was immunoSEQ multiplex PCR. The sample has around 300,000 clones; about nine tenths are singletons. Germline values: CDR1 MNHEY, CDR2 SVGEGT. CDR3 length: 16 residues. The V and J ends lost 0 bases and 4 bases, in that order; junction bases with no gene match: 6. The chain employs TRBV6-2 or TRBV6-3 and TRBJ2-7; TRBD2 matches 10 bases. The clonotype comes from a woman between 40 and 50 years old who had recovered from COVID-19. The specimen sequenced was peripheral blood. The chain's CDR3 is CASSYSSLAGKYEQYF. CDR3 DNA sequence: TGTGCCAGCAGTTACTCCTCACTAGCGGGAAAATACGAGCAGTACTTC.